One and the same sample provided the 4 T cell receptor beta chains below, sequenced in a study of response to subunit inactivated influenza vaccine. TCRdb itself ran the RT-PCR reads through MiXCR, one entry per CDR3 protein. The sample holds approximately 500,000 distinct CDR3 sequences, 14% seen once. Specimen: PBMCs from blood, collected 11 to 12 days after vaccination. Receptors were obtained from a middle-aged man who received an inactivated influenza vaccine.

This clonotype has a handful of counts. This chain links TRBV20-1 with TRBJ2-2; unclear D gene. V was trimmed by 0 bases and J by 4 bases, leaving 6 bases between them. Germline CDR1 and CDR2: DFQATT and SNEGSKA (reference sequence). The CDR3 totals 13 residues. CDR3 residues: CSAREQPTGELFF. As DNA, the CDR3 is TGCAGTGCTAGAGAACAACCCACCGGGGAGCTGTTTTTT.

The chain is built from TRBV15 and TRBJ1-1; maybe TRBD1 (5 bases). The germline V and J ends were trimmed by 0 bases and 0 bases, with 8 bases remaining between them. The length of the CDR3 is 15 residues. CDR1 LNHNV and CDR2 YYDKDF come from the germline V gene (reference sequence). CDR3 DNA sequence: TGTGCCACCAGCAGAGACCAGGGTATGAACACTGAAGCTTTCTTT. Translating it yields CATSRDQGMNTEAFF.

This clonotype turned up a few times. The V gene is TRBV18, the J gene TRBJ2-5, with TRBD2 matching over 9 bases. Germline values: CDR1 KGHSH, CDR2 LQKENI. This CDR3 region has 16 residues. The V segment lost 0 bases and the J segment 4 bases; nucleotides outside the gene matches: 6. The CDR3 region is CASSPPFPAGGETQYF. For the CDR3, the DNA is TGTGCCAGCTCACCACCGTTTCCAGCGGGAGGAGAGACCCAGTACTTC.

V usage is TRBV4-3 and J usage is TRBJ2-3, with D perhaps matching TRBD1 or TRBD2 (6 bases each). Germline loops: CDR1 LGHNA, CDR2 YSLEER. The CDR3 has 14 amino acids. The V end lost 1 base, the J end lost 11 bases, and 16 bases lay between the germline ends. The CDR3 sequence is CASSQVGRGGLQYF. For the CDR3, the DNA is TGCGCCAGCAGCCAAGTAGGGAGAGGGGGGCTGCAGTATTTT.